This T cell receptor beta chain was found in a study of blood T cell repertoires in COVID-19. Study as a whole: The study drew acute and convalescent COVID-19 samples from the United States, Italy and Spain. Sources were T cells, B-cell-depleted T cells, or PBMCs; the material itself was cDNA or gDNA.

Profiling relied on immunoSEQ multiplex PCR, and the TCRdb table lists in-frame clones only, not all of them. Of 70,000 to 90,000 clones listed, approximately 82% are singletons. Trimming took off 0 bases at V and 5 bases at J, with 8 bases between the two ends. Germline V gene lookup returns CDR1 SGHDT and CDR2 YYEEEE. This CDR3 comprises 14 residues. The origin of this receptor is a woman aged 80 or older with acute or convalescent COVID-19. This chain connects TRBV5-6 to TRBJ1-4; tentatively, D is TRBD1 (5 bases). Sequencing was done on a sample of peripheral blood. The CDR3 coding sequence is TGTGCCAGCAGCTTGGCAGGGCCGAATGAAAAACTGTTTTTT. This gives the protein CASSLAGPNEKLFF.